This passage covers 6 T cell receptor beta chains from one sample sequenced in a study of vaccination and CD4 T cells after COVID-19. Treatment denoted: roughly nine-day PBMC culture with coronavirus spike peptide pools or control peptides (ViraFEST assay). Their specific antigens are unknown. The assay that was used to sequence DNA from cultured CD4+ T cells was the Oncomine TCR Beta short-read assay. Using its own MiXCR run on the PCR reads, TCRdb lists one record per CDR3 protein. In the table there are roughly 8,400 distinct CDR3 sequences, 50% to 75% of which are singletons. The starting material was cultured CD4+ T cells from blood, obtained after SARS-CoV-2 vaccination. All receptors come from a human donor with COVID-19.

This chain uses TRBV2 with TRBJ2-2; D might be TRBD2 (5 bases). Germline V CDR1 and CDR2: SNHLY, FYNNEI. Trimming left V 5 bases short and J 1 base short, with 11 bases between. The CDR3 is 15 residues long. The CDR3 DNA is TGTGCCAGCAGTCCTACCGGAGGGAACACCGGGGAGCTGTTTTTT. It translates to CASSPTGGNTGELFF.

The gene calls are TRBV10-1 and TRBJ1-2; a weak D match, TRBD1 (5 bases). This CDR3 region has 12 residues. The V gene lost 3 bases and the J gene lost 8 bases, with 10 bases spanning the gap. Germline CDR1 reads WNHNN; CDR2 reads SYGVQD (reference sequence). CDR3 loop: CASSETGRGYTF. CDR3 DNA: TGCGCCAGCAGTGAAACGGGACGGGGCTACACCTTC.

This clonotype ranks as medium-sized. The V and J genes are TRBV7-2 and TRBJ1-6; 7 bases are shared with TRBD1. Germline V gives CDR1 SGHTA, CDR2 FQGNSA. V was pared by 1 base and J by 8 bases, with 2 bases of the junction left unmatched. This CDR3 comprises 14 residues. In DNA, the CDR3 is TGTGCCAGCAGCTTAGGGGACAGTCATTCACCCCTCCACTTT. Translated: CASSLGDSHSPLHF.

The chain recombines TRBV2 with TRBJ1-5; 7 bases are a match to TRBD1. This CDR3 spans 13 amino acids. CDR1 and CDR2 (germline): SNHLY, FYNNEI. V shed 2 bases and J 12 bases; nucleotides not matched to a gene: 7. CDR3 DNA: TGTGCCAGCAGTGAACACGACAGGGTGGGCCAGCATTTT. This encodes CASSEHDRVGQHF.

This clonotype was seen more than once but under ten times. This chain connects TRBV20-1 to TRBJ1-1; D remains ambiguous. Germline lookup yields CDR1 DFQATT and CDR2 SNEGSKA (reference sequence). V lost 4 bases, J lost 8 bases, and 11 bases lay in between. The CDR3 has 11 residues. The CDR3 DNA reads as TGCAGTGCTATTCCGCGGCTGGAAGCTTTCTTT. It codes for CSAIPRLEAFF.

CDR3 residues: CASSQGPGASTEAFF. The CDR3 region has the DNA TGTGCCAGCAGCCAAGGTCCGGGGGCCAGCACTGAAGCTTTCTTT. The chain is built from TRBV11-3 and TRBJ1-1, with D perhaps TRBD1 (6 bases). The CDR3 contains 15 residues. Germline V gives CDR1 SGHNT, CDR2 YENEEA. V lost 5 bases and J lost 4, with 17 bases in between.